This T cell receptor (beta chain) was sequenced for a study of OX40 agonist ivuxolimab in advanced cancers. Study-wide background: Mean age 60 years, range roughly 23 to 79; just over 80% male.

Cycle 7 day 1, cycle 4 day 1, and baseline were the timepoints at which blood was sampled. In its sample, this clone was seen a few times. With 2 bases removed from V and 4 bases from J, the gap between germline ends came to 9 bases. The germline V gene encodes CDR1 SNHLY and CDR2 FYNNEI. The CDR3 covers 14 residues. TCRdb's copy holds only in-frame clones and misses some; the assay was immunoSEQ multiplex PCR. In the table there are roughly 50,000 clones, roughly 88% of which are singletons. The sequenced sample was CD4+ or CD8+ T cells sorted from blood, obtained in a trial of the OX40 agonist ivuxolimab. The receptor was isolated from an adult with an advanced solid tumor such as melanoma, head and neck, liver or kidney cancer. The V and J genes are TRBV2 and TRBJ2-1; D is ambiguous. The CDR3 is CASSEQGPYNEQFF. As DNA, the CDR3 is TGTGCCAGCAGTGAACAAGGACCATACAATGAGCAGTTCTTC.